These T cell receptor beta chains were read from a single sample in a study of shared clonotypes between healthy human individuals. Assay used: immunoSEQ multiplex PCR; TCRdb lists only in-frame clones, some missing. The sample contains about half a million clones, around 85% of which appear only once. The sequenced sample was PBMCs. The receptors derive from a woman in her 40s in good health. Some clones in this sample may be carry-over from other donors' samples. CDR3s include the opening cysteine and the closing phenylalanine or tryptophan. The D gene is left open where the match is weak. For some rows the clone size is stated as once, few or many, or as a class when expanded; others skip it.

J: TRBJ1-3
V: TRBV4-1
D: .
size: .
CDR3: CASSQVLDSGNTIYF
DNA: TGCGCCAGCAGCCAAGTGCTGGACTCTGGAAACACCATATATTTT

J: TRBJ2-2
V: TRBV7-2
D: .
size: .
CDR3: CACSRAVTNTGELFF
DNA: TGTGCCTGCTCTCGGGCGGTGACGAACACCGGGGAGCTGTTTTTT

J: TRBJ2-5
V: TRBV4-2
D: TRBD2
size: .
CDR3: CASSQGTSGRVVETQYF
DNA: TGTGCCAGCAGCCAAGGGACTAGCGGGAGGGTGGTTGAGACCCAGTACTTC

J: TRBJ2-7
V: TRBV5-1
D: TRBD1
size: once
CDR3: CASSLTGGGSTEQYF
DNA: TGCGCCAGCAGCTTGACAGGGGGCGGCTCGACCGAGCAGTACTTC

J: TRBJ2-2
V: TRBV7-3
D: TRBD2
size: once
CDR3: CASSLNGLAGGAGELFF
DNA: TGTGCCAGCAGCTTAAATGGACTAGCGGGAGGGGCCGGGGAGCTGTTTTTT

J: TRBJ1-4
V: TRBV25-1
D: .
size: .
CDR3: CASSVGPPEKLFF
DNA: TGTGCCAGCAGTGTGGGACCCCCCGAAAAACTGTTTTTT

J: TRBJ2-7
V: TRBV20-1
D: .
size: few
CDR3: CSAPVRNEQYF
DNA: TGCAGTGCTCCCGTTCGGAACGAGCAGTACTTC

J: TRBJ1-1
V: TRBV7-9
D: .
size: .
CDR3: CASSLTAGGAAFF
DNA: TGTGCCAGCAGCTTAACAGCGGGCGGGGCAGCTTTCTTT

J: TRBJ2-7
V: TRBV18
D: TRBD2
size: .
CDR3: CASSPGTSGRDEQYF
DNA: TGTGCCAGCTCACCAGGAACTAGCGGGAGGGACGAGCAGTACTTC

J: TRBJ2-5
V: TRBV28
D: .
size: .
CDR3: CASSSFEQQVQETQYF
DNA: TGTGCCAGCAGTTCCTTTGAACAGCAAGTCCAAGAGACCCAGTACTTC

J: TRBJ2-1
V: TRBV7-6
D: .
size: .
CDR3: CASSFVSGDNEQFF
DNA: TGTGCCAGCAGCTTCGTTTCTGGCGACAATGAGCAGTTCTTC

J: TRBJ2-5
V: TRBV18
D: .
size: .
CDR3: CASSPQVQETQYF
DNA: TGTGCCAGCTCACCACAGGTGCAAGAGACCCAGTACTTC

J: TRBJ2-2
V: TRBV28
D: .
size: .
CDR3: CASSLGATLVGELFF
DNA: TGTGCCAGCAGTTTGGGGGCTACACTGGTCGGGGAGCTGTTTTTT

J: TRBJ1-3
V: TRBV28
D: .
size: .
CDR3: CASTTNNGNTIYF
DNA: TGTGCCAGCACCACGAATAATGGAAACACCATATATTTT